The present T cell receptor beta chain was sequenced within a study of T cell clones after liver transplantation. As for the study in general: Samples came pre-transplant, pre-randomization before withdrawal, and post-randomization after withdrawal ended.

The method was immunoSEQ multiplex PCR; TCRdb's version includes in-frame clones alone and lacks a portion of them. The sample includes about 16,000 clones, 85% to 95% of them seen just once. Details on this clone: Its antigen remains unknown.

Study observations and caveats: A significant post-transplant drop in circulating graft-donor-reactive CD4 TCRbeta sequences occurred in most of the 8 subjects. Conclusions were preliminary, with small, heterogeneous patient groups.

V lost 3 bases and J lost 2, with 11 bases in between. The V gene's germline CDR1 is LNHDA and CDR2 SQIVND (reference sequence). This CDR3 has 15 residues. This clonotype was obtained from a human donor who received a liver transplant. This rearrangement joins TRBV19 to TRBJ1-5; possibly TRBD1 for D (5 bases). Material: CD8+ T cells from blood, obtained before liver transplant. The CDR3 sequence: CASSMEGFGNQPQHF. The DNA of the CDR3 is TGTGCCAGTAGTATGGAGGGGTTTGGCAATCAGCCCCAGCATTTT.